A selection of T cell receptor beta chains follows, all from one sample in a study of T cell responses to AZD1222 COVID-19 vaccine. The table came from immunoSEQ multiplex PCR; TCRdb's copy has only in-frame clones and leaves some out. Of tens of thousands of clones listed, approximately 80% are singletons. Sequenced here: peripheral blood, sampled on day 0 of MenACWY control vaccination. These receptors came from an adult in good health. The conserved cysteine and the conserved F or W are not part of the CDR3 here.

j_call: TRBJ1-3
v_call: TRBV7-9
cdr3_aa: ASSFGAPDSGNTIY

j_call: TRBJ1-1
v_call: TRBV7-8
cdr3_aa: ASSLVLQTGEAF

j_call: TRBJ2-3
v_call: TRBV3-1/TRBV3-2
cdr3_aa: ASSSRGGTSTDTQY

j_call: TRBJ1-1
v_call: TRBV11-2
cdr3_aa: ASILGGALNTEAF

j_call: TRBJ1-5
v_call: TRBV7-2
cdr3_aa: ASSFTGYRENQPQH

j_call: TRBJ1-5
v_call: TRBV12-3/TRBV12-4
cdr3_aa: ASSSPRQPQH

j_call: TRBJ2-7
v_call: TRBV10-1
cdr3_aa: ASSDGTTSYEQY

j_call: TRBJ1-2
v_call: TRBV29-1
cdr3_aa: SVVVPPYGYT

j_call: TRBJ2-2
v_call: TRBV6-1
cdr3_aa: ASSEAAESNTGELF

j_call: TRBJ1-1
v_call: TRBV5-1
cdr3_aa: ASSLESGYTEAF

j_call: TRBJ1-5
v_call: TRBV2
cdr3_aa: ATQSGVNQPQH

j_call: TRBJ1-2
v_call: TRBV7-8
cdr3_aa: ASSLGDRGYGYT

j_call: TRBJ2-3
v_call: TRBV10-1
cdr3_aa: ASSARTTTDTQY

j_call: TRBJ2-3
v_call: TRBV27
cdr3_aa: ASRGLAGGTDTQY

j_call: TRBJ2-1
v_call: TRBV6-5
cdr3_aa: ASSFLGTALNEQF

j_call: TRBJ2-1
v_call: TRBV13
cdr3_aa: ASSPRTSGYNEQF

j_call: TRBJ1-1
v_call: TRBV7-2
cdr3_aa: ASSAGPGKDGTF

j_call: TRBJ2-7
v_call: TRBV7-9
cdr3_aa: ASSPPQGIYEQY

j_call: TRBJ2-7
v_call: TRBV7-8
cdr3_aa: ASSPKTGGSSYEQY

j_call: TRBJ2-1
v_call: TRBV5-6
cdr3_aa: ASSTPSGTGDDNEQF

j_call: TRBJ2-1
v_call: TRBV6-2/TRBV6-3
cdr3_aa: ASSPGSPEQF

j_call: TRBJ2-5
v_call: TRBV5-5
cdr3_aa: ASSLLWGGGETQY

j_call: TRBJ2-2
v_call: TRBV6-4
cdr3_aa: ASSGTDTGELF

j_call: TRBJ2-3
v_call: TRBV11-3
cdr3_aa: ASSLGTSSSNTQY

j_call: TRBJ1-5
v_call: TRBV4-1
cdr3_aa: ASSQEVGINSNQPQH

j_call: TRBJ2-5
v_call: TRBV11-2
cdr3_aa: ASSPPPWTSGTQETQY

j_call: TRBJ2-2
v_call: TRBV2
cdr3_aa: ASSAGGTGELF

j_call: TRBJ1-4
v_call: TRBV19
cdr3_aa: ASGGSVSEKLF

j_call: TRBJ2-7
v_call: TRBV15
cdr3_aa: ATSRDPDGAYEQY

j_call: TRBJ2-1
v_call: TRBV4-1
cdr3_aa: ASSQGGSGYNEQF

j_call: TRBJ2-5
v_call: TRBV5-1
cdr3_aa: ASSLETSGRGETQY

j_call: TRBJ1-1
v_call: TRBV12-3/TRBV12-4
cdr3_aa: ASSTGGGTEAF

j_call: TRBJ1-1
v_call: TRBV2
cdr3_aa: ASSAFENTEAF

j_call: TRBJ2-3
v_call: TRBV5-1
cdr3_aa: ASSLGGTRGDTQY

j_call: TRBJ1-2
v_call: TRBV3-1/TRBV3-2
cdr3_aa: ASSLRQPNPYGYT

j_call: TRBJ1-2
v_call: TRBV28
cdr3_aa: ASSLGGTGSGYT

j_call: TRBJ1-6
v_call: TRBV5-4
cdr3_aa: ASSLQLKSPLH

j_call: TRBJ2-3
v_call: TRBV28
cdr3_aa: ASSLWTPDTQY

j_call: TRBJ1-2
v_call: TRBV28
cdr3_aa: ASSLVRGNYSGYT

j_call: TRBJ1-1
v_call: TRBV9
cdr3_aa: ASSVEGGTGREAF

j_call: TRBJ2-7
v_call: TRBV9
cdr3_aa: ASSPTPQGRYEQY

j_call: TRBJ2-2
v_call: TRBV9
cdr3_aa: ASSPGLSGTGELF

j_call: TRBJ1-1
v_call: TRBV5-1
cdr3_aa: ASSLDKLQGTEAF

j_call: TRBJ1-2
v_call: TRBV28
cdr3_aa: ASSFPQAANYGYT

j_call: TRBJ1-1
v_call: TRBV5-6
cdr3_aa: ASSLIGQSNEAF

j_call: TRBJ2-1
v_call: TRBV7-2
cdr3_aa: ASSLAVLAGLSSYNEQF

j_call: TRBJ2-1
v_call: TRBV27
cdr3_aa: ASSPRTSHEQF

j_call: TRBJ1-2
v_call: TRBV9
cdr3_aa: ASSVAHGQDGYT

j_call: TRBJ2-7
v_call: TRBV30
cdr3_aa: AWSLTLRGRFEQY

j_call: TRBJ1-6
v_call: TRBV9
cdr3_aa: ASSAVEDSPLH

j_call: TRBJ2-4
v_call: TRBV2
cdr3_aa: ASCQIWIGASKNIQY

j_call: TRBJ2-7
v_call: TRBV6-5
cdr3_aa: ASEWRERSYEQY

j_call: TRBJ1-5
v_call: TRBV3-1/TRBV3-2
cdr3_aa: ASSQDLYTANQPQH